The TCR beta chain described here comes from a study of T-cell memory formation after mild COVID-19. Trimming took off 2 bases at V and 8 bases at J, with 19 bases between the two ends. The CDR3 contains 16 residues. The germline V gene encodes CDR1 SGHTA and CDR2 FQGTGA. This clonotype was counted ten times or more. Each CDR3 protein is one row after TCRdb ran MiXCR on the 5' RACE reads. The repertoire consists of hundreds of thousands of distinct CDR3 sequences, with about 20% occurring once and the leading ten covering around 7.7%. The genes are TRBV7-3 and TRBJ2-1, with D possibly TRBD2 on 6 matching bases. This receptor was taken from an adult woman who had mild COVID-19 (a few samples of this study predate the infection). Cell type and time point are not known. The sample comprised PBMCs or a T cell subset sorted from them (not recorded which). This chain's CDR3 is CASSLRGLNSGDEQFF. In DNA form, the CDR3 reads TGTGCCAGCAGCTTACGTGGACTAAACTCAGGCGATGAGCAGTTCTTC.